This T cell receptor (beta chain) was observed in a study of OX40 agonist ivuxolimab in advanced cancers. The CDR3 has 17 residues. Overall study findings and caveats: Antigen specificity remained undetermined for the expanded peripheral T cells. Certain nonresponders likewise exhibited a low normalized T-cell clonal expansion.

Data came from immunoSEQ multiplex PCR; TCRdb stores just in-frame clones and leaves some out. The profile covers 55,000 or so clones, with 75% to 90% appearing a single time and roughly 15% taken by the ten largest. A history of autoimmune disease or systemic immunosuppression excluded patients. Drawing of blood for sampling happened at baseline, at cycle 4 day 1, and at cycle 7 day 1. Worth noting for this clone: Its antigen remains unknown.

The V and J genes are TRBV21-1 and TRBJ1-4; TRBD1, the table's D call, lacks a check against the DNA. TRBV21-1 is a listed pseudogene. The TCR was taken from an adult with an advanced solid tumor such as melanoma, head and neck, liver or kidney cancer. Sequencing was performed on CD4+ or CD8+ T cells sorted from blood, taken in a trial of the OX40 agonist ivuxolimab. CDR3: CASSIGTGWATNEKLFF. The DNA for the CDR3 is TGTGCCAGCAGCATCGGGACAGGGTGGGCAACTAATGAAAAACTGTTTTTT.